This note documents a single T cell receptor (beta chain) sequence. V shed 6 bases and J 0 bases; nucleotides not matched to a gene: 16. CDR1 is SQVTM and CDR2 is ANQGSEA in the germline V gene. The CDR3 totals 17 residues. Under the authors' procedure: Amplification with reference gene primers provided the estimates of nucleated cell counts. Some clones are missing from TCRdb's copy, which holds only in-frame ones; the method was immunoSEQ multiplex PCR. For V, J and clone size, that table is used; D and trimming come from the DNA. The sample has 200,000 to 300,000 clones; 84% are singletons. The data originate from a study of blood T cell repertoires in COVID-19. About the research overall: There were acute and convalescent COVID-19 samples, and they came from the United States, Italy and Spain. Nucleic acid was either cDNA or gDNA, and it came from T cells, B-cell-depleted T cells, or PBMCs.

This chain joins TRBV29-1 and TRBJ1-2, with 7 bases matching TRBD1. Sequenced input: peripheral blood. The origin of this receptor is a woman between 35 and 50 years old who had recovered from COVID-19. The DNA for the CDR3 is TGCAGCGTCGACTCCCCGGCGGAGGGGGCAGCTAACTATGGCTACACCTTC. Translation gives CSVDSPAEGAANYGYTF.